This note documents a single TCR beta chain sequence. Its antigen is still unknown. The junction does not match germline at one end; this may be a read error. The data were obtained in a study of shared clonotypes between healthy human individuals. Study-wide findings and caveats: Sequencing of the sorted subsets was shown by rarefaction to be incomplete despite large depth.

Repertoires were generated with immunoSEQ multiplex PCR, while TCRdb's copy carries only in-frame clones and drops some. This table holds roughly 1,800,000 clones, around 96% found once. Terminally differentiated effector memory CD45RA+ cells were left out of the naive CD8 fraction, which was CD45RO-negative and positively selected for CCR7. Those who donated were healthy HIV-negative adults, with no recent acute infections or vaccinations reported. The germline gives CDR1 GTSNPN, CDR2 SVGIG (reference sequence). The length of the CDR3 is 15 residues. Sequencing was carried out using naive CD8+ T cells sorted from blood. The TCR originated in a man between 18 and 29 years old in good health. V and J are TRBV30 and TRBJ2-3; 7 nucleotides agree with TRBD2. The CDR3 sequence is CAWSVLPTSTDTQYF. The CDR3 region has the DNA TGTGCCTGGAGTGTACTCCCGACTAGCACGGATACGCAGTATTTT.